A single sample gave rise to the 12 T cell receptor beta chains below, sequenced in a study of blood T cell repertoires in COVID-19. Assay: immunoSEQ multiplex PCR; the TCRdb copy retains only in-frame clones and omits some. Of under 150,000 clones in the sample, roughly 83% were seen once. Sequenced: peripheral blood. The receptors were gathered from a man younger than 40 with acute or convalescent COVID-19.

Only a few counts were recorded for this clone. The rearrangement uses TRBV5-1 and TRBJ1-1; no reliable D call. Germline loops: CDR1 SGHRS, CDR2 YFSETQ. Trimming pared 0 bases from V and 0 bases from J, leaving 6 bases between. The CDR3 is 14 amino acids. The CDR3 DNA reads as TGCGCCAGCAGCTTGGGTAACATGAACACTGAAGCTTTCTTT. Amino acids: CASSLGNMNTEAFF.

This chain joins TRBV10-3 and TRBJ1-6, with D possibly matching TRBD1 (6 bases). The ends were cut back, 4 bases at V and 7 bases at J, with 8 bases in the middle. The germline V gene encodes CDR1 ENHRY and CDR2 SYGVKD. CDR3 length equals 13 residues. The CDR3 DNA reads TGTGCCATCAGTGGGACAGAAAATTCACCCCTCCACTTT. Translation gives CAISGTENSPLHF.

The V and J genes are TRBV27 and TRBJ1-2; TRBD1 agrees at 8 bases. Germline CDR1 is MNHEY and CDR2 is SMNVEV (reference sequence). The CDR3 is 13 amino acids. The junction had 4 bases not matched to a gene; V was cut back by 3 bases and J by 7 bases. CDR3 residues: CASSLSDRAGYTF. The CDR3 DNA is TGTGCCAGCAGTTTGTCGGACAGGGCTGGCTACACCTTC.

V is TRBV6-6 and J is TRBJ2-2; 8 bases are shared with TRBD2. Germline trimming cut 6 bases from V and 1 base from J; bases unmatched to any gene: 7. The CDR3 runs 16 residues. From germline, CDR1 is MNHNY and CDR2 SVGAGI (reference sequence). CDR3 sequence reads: CASRPSGGQNTGELFF. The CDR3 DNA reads TGTGCCAGCAGACCCAGCGGGGGCCAGAACACCGGGGAGCTGTTTTTT.

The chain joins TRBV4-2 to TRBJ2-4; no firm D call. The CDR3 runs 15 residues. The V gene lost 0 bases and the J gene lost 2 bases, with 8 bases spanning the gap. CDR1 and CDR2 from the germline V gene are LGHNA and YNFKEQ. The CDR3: CASSQDLVTKNIQYF. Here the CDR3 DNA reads TGTGCCAGCAGCCAAGATTTAGTTACCAAAAACATTCAGTACTTC.

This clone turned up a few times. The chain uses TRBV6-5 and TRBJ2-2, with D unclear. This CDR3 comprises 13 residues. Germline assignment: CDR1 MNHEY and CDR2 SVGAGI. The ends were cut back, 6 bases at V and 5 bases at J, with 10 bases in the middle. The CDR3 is CASRRSTTGELFF. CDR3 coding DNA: TGTGCCAGCAGACGGTCTACTACCGGGGAGCTGTTTTTT.

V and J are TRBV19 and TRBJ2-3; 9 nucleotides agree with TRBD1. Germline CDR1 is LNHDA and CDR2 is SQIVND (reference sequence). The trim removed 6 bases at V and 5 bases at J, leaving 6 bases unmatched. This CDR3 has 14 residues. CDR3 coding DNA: TGTGCCAGTAGATGGGACAGGGCTGGAGATACGCAGTATTTT. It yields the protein CASRWDRAGDTQYF.

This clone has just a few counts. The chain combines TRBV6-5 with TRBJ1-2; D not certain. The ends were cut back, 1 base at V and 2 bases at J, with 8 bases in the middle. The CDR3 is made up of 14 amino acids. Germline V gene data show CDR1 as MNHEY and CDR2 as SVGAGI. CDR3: CASSYFGQNYGYTF. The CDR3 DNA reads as TGTGCCAGCAGTTACTTTGGGCAAAACTATGGCTACACCTTC.

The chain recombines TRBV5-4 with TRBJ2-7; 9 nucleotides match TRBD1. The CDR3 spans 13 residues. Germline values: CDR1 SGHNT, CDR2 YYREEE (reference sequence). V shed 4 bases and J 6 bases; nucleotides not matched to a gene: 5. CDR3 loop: CASSGLDRGEQYF. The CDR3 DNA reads TGTGCCAGCAGCGGTCTGGACAGGGGCGAGCAGTACTTC.

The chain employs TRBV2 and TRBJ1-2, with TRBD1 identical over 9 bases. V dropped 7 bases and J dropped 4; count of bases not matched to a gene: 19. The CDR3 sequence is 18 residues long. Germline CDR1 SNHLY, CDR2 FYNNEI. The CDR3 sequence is CASKRTGQGKGPVYGYTF. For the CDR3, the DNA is TGTGCCAGCAAACGGACCGGACAGGGGAAGGGGCCCGTCTATGGCTACACCTTC.

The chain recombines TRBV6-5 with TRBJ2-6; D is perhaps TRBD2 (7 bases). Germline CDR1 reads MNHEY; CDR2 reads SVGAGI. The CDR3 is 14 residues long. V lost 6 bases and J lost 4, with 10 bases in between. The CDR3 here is CASRRGPGANVLTF. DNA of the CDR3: TGTGCCAGCAGGCGGGGGCCCGGGGCCAACGTCCTGACTTTC.

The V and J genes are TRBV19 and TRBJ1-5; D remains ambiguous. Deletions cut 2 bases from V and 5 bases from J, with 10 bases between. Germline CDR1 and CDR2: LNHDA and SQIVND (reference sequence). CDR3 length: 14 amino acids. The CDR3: CASSIRHGDQPQHF. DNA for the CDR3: TGTGCCAGTAGTATAAGACACGGGGATCAGCCCCAGCATTTT.